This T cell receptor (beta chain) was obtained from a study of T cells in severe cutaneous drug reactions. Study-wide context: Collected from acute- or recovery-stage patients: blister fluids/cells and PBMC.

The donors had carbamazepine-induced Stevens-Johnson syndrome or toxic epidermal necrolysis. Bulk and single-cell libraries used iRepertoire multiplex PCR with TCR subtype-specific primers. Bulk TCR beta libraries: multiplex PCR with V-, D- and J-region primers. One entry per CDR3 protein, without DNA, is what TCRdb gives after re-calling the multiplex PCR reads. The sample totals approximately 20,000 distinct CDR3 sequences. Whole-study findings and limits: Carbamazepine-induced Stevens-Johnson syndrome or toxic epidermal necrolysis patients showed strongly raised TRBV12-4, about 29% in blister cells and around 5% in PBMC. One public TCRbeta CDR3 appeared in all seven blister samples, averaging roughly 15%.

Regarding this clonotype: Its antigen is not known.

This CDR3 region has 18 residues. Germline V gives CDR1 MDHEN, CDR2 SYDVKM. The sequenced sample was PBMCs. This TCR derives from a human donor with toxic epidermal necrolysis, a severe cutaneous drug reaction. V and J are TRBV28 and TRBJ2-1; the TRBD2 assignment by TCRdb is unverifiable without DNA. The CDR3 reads CASSLDPGLAGNYNEQFF.